Sequencing of this T cell receptor (beta chain) was carried out in a study of blood T cells in healthy people across ages (dated by TCRdb to 2014 to 2015). With regard to the full study: In model experiments, roughly one uniquely barcoded TCR beta cDNA molecule per two T cells was captured by template switching. Using deep sequencing normalized with unique cDNA molecular identifiers, the study measured how TCR beta repertoire diversity changes with age. Donors were grouped into four age groups: young (average roughly 17 years), middle-aged (39), aged (over 55) and long-lived (approximately 81). To avoid experimental bias, donors of different ages were distributed randomly across sequencing lanes. Using the same blood draw, the study looked at two additional independent replicas of 1 million unique cDNA reads for two donors, one aged 18 to 30 and the other aged 80 or older.

The library was generated by 5' RACE. TCRdb lists the instrument as Illumina HiSeq 2500. A second PCR of about 6 to 12 cycles was run with a J-beta primer mix and a sample-barcoded 5' primer. Each TCR beta cDNA molecule received a unique molecular identifier from a template-switch 5' adaptor carrying 12 random nucleotides. At least 2.5 million CDR3-containing paired-end reads were obtained from each sample. The Mint cDNA synthesis kit, primed by a TRBC-specific oligonucleotide, was used to synthesize first-strand cDNA from all RNA. After uracil-DNA glycosylase treatment, a first 18-cycle PCR used universal primers M1SS and BC2_uni_R on all cDNA. Per the original workflow: Each sample was normalized by randomly selecting 1 million high-quality reads, each carrying a distinct molecular identifier. Instead of being binned into consensus sequences, reads with shared molecular identifiers were discarded. MiTCR, with a Q25 quality threshold and the strictest error-elimination algorithm, was used for CDR3 identification, clonotype clustering and error correction. A nonparametric unseen species model with Euler transformation was used to estimate lower-bound total TCR beta diversity. TCRdb took the public reads, trimmed them with fastp at Q25, ran MiXCR for clone calling and kept in-frame beta chains. Each CDR3 protein gets just one entry, which takes the most common genes and DNA from the rows behind it. The V and J calls, along with clone size, are taken from TCRdb and not from the paper's own processing. This sample is represented by about 650,000 distinct CDR3 sequences; less than 40% of them were singletons. The ten largest clones add up to 15% of the sample.

This clonotype was detected ten times or more. The specificity of this receptor is unknown. No base quality values were provided; no much bigger clone lies one nucleotide off. V trim: 0 bases; J trim: 4 bases; unmatched bases: 5. CDR1 MNHEY and CDR2 SMNVEV were looked up in the germline V gene (reference sequence). The CDR3 starts with the cysteine, ends with the phenylalanine, and has 15 residues. Of the read, only the CDR3 DNA is kept; its 45 bases are in frame from base 1. The donors were roughly 40 Caucasian individuals from Russia, aged roughly 6 to 90 years, who were systemically healthy. Each donor gave roughly 9 milliliters of peripheral blood, drawn into EDTA-treated Vacutainer tubes. PBMCs were isolated by Ficoll-Paque density-gradient centrifugation, with at least 6 million obtained per sample. Total RNA was extracted from PBMCs with Trizol reagent, with at least 6 micrograms obtained per sample. For every donor, an aliquot of PBMCs went through flow cytometry to measure the percentages of naive CD45RAhigh/CD27high T cells.

Summary of the overall study and its limitations: Estimates of total diversity from one million sequenced T cells were regarded as lower bounds and underestimates. Observed TCR beta diversity per million T cells fell roughly linearly with age, and a significant reduction was already apparent by age roughly 41. Bulk unsorted PBMC profiling prevented conclusive comparison of naive and antigen-experienced compartments. The percentage of naive T cells measured by flow cytometry correlated strongly with observed TCR beta diversity. The long-lived group showed more naive CD4+ T cells, fewer expanded clones and increased TCR diversity than the aged group, suggesting age selection. Because the CMV infection status of the donors was unknown, age-related changes in expanded clonotypes may potentially have been confounded.

The TCR comes from a woman older than 75 in good health. Donor details come from another sample of the same person, matched by shared clones. Sequenced sample: blood. The V and J segments used are TRBV27 and TRBJ1-2, and 7 junction bases match TRBD1. The nucleotide sequence reads TGTGCCAGCAGTTTATCCCCCCGACAGGGCTATGGCTACACCTTC. It translates to CASSLSPRQGYGYTF.